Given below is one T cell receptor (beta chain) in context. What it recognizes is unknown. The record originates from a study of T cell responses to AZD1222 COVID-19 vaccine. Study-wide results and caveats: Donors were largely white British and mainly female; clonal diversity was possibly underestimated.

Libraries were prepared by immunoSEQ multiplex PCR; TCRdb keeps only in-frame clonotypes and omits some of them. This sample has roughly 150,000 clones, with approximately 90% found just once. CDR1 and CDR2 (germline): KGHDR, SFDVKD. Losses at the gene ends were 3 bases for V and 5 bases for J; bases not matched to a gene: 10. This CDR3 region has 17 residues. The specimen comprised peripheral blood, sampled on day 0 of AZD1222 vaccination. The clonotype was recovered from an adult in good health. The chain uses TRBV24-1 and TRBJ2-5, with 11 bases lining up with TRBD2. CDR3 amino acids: CATSDAKLAGAFETQYF. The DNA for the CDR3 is TGTGCCACCAGTGATGCGAAACTAGCGGGAGCGTTTGAGACCCAGTACTTC.